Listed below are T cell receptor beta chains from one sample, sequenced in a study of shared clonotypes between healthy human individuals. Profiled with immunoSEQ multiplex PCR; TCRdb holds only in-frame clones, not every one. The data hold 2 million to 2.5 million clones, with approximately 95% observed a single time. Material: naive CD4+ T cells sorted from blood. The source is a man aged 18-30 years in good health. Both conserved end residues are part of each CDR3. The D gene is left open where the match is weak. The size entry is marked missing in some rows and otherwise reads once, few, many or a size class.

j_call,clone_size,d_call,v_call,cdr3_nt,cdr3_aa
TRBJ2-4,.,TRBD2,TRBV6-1,TGTGCCAGCAGTGAAGTCGGAGCGGGGGGGATGAACATTCAGTACTTC,CASSEVGAGGMNIQYF
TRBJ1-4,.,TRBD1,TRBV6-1,TGTGCCAGCAGTGAAAGTGGCGGGACAGTGAATGAAAAACTGTTTTTT,CASSESGGTVNEKLFF
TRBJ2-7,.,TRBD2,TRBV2,TGTGCCAGCAGTGAAGTGGTGGGAGGGCCTAAGCAGTACTTC,CASSEVVGGPKQYF
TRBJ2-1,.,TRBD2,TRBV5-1,TGCGCCAGCAGCCTAAACCCGGGACTAGCGGGAGACAATGAGCAGTTCTTC,CASSLNPGLAGDNEQFF
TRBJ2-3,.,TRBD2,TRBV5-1,TGCGCCAGCAGCCCGTGGACTAGCGCCACAGATACGCAGTATTTT,CASSPWTSATDTQYF
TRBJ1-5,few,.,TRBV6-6,TGTGCCAGCAGTTACTATCGGACGGATAGCAATCAGCCCCAGCATTTT,CASSYYRTDSNQPQHF
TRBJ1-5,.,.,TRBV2,TGTGCCAGCAGTGAACGTCAACTAGGCAATCAGCCCCAGCATTTT,CASSERQLGNQPQHF
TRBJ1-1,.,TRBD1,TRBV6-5,TGTGCCAGCAGCGCAACGGACAGGAAGGGCACTGAAGCTTTCTTT,CASSATDRKGTEAFF
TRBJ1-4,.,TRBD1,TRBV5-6,TGTGCCAGCAGCATCCGACAGGGTTTAAATGAAAAACTGTTTTTT,CASSIRQGLNEKLFF
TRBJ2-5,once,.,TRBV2,TGTGCCAGCAAGGAGGGGGAGACCCAGTACTTC,CASKEGETQYF
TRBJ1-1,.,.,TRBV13,TGTGCCAGCAGCTTAAGGGGCTACCTGAACACTGAAGCTTTCTTT,CASSLRGYLNTEAFF
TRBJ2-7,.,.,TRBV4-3,TGCGCCAGCAGCCAACTCTTTAGAAACGAGCAGTACTTC,CASSQLFRNEQYF
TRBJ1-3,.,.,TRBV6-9,TGTGCCAGCAGTTACTCGGAAGGAAACACCATATATTTT,CASSYSEGNTIYF
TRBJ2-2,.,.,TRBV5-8,TGTGCCAGCAGCCCCACGTGGGGCGCGGGCACCGGGGAGCTGTTTTTT,CASSPTWGAGTGELFF
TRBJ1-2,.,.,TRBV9,TGTGCCAGCAGCGGCGGACTTTTTTACGGTGGCTACACCTTC,CASSGGLFYGGYTF
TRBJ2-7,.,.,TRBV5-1,TGCGCCAGCAGCAGGGACGTGGACCCCTACGAGCAGTACTTC,CASSRDVDPYEQYF
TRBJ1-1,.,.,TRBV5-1,TGCGCCAGCAGCTTGTCCAAAACAGTGAACACTGAAGCTTTCTTT,CASSLSKTVNTEAFF